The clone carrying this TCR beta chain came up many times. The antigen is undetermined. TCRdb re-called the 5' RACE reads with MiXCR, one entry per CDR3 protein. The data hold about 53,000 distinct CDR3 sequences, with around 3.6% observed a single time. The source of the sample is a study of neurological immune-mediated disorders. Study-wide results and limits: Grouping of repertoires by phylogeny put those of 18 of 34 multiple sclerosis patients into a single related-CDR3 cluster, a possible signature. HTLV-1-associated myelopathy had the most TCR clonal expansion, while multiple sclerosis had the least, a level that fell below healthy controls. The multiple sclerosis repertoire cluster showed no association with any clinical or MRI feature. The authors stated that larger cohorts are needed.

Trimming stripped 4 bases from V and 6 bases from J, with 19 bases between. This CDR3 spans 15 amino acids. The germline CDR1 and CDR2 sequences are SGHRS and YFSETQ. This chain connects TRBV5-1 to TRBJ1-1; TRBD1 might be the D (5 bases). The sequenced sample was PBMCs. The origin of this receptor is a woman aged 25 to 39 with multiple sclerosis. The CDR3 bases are TGCGCCAGCAGCCGGAGGGACGGGGAGGAGGCTGAAGCTTTCTTT. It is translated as CASSRRDGEEAEAFF.